Listed here are 26 T cell receptor beta chains from one sample, sequenced in a study of T-cell reconstitution after alpha-beta-depleted transplantation in children. A TCRbeta library incorporating unique molecular identifiers was prepared. TCRdb fed the PCR reads into MiXCR, producing one record per CDR3 protein. Found here are 400,000 to 500,000 distinct CDR3 sequences, approximately 10% of them singletons; the top ten hold 4.5% to 6%. The material sequenced was PBMCs from the stem cell graft donor, taken from the stem cell graft. These receptors originate from a human donor who donated a stem cell graft to a child with acute myeloid leukemia.

This clonotype showed up just a few times. The genes are TRBV7-3 and TRBJ2-1; the D is unclear. This CDR3 is 14 amino acids long. Germline V gene sequence: CDR1 SGHTA, CDR2 FQGTGA. V gave up 1 base and J gave up 3 bases, with 7 bases separating them. The CDR3 coding sequence is TGTGCCAGCAGCTTAAGTCCGTTCTACAATGAGCAGTTCTTC. This codes for CASSLSPFYNEQFF.

The chain links TRBV5-1 to TRBJ1-2; D is perhaps TRBD1 (5 bases). V lost 5 bases, J lost 7 bases, and 21 bases lay in between. The CDR3 runs 15 residues. The germline gives CDR1 SGHRS, CDR2 YFSETQ. The CDR3 loop is CASSLAPDSLAGYTF. CDR3 nucleotides: TGCGCCAGCAGTTTAGCCCCCGACAGTCTGGCTGGCTACACCTTC.

This clonotype has only a few counts. In DNA form, the CDR3 reads TGTGCCAGCTCACCTGACAGGGGCAGGGCAACTAATGAAAAACTGTTTTTT. It is translated as CASSPDRGRATNEKLFF. V gene TRBV18 combines with J gene TRBJ1-4; 8 positions agree with TRBD1. This CDR3 has 17 residues. Germline V lookup: CDR1 KGHSH, CDR2 LQKENI. Germline trimming cut 3 bases from V and 0 bases from J; bases unmatched to any gene: 6.

On this clonotype itself: At one end the junction does not follow the germline gene, possibly because of a read error. V and J are TRBV5-6 and TRBJ2-1; D uncertain. The CDR3 totals 11 residues. Germline CDR1 is SGHDT and CDR2 is YYEEEE. The CDR3 sequence is CTSSFSFEQFF. The CDR3, as DNA: TGTACCAGCAGCTTTTCTTTCGAGCAGTTCTTC.

The rearrangement uses TRBV10-3 and TRBJ2-3; no clear D gene. Germline assignment: CDR1 ENHRY and CDR2 SYGVKD. The CDR3 is 11 amino acids. Trimming left V 9 bases short and J 1 base short, with 5 bases between. The CDR3 loop is CAIRGTDTQYF. CDR3 DNA: TGTGCCATTCGTGGCACAGATACGCAGTATTTT.

This clonotype was detected many times. A read error may account for a junction end that differs from germline. The chain links TRBV10-3 to TRBJ2-2; D possibly corresponds to TRBD1 (6 bases). The CDR3 totals 12 residues. Germline V gene lookup returns CDR1 ENHRY and CDR2 SYGVKD. CDR3 nucleotides: TGTGCCGTCAGGGGGAACACCGGGGAGCTGTTTTTT. This codes for CAVRGNTGELFF.

This clonotype was picked up a small number of times. J is TRBJ2-3 and V is TRBV25-1; D uncertain. This CDR3 is built from 17 residues. Germline V lookup: CDR1 MGHDK, CDR2 SYGVNS. V lost 4 bases to trimming and J lost 0 bases, with 17 bases between them. DNA for the CDR3: TGTGCCAGCAGTGCTAGGACGGGCCAACCTAGCACAGATACGCAGTATTTT. It specifies CASSARTGQPSTDTQYF.

At least ten counts were recorded for this clonotype. V usage is TRBV9 and J usage is TRBJ2-2, with 7 bases that match TRBD1. The CDR3 is 15 residues long. The germline V gene encodes CDR1 SGDLS and CDR2 YYNGEE. Unmatched junction bases numbered 6, after V lost 4 bases and J lost 3 bases. As DNA, the CDR3 is TGTGCCAGCAGCCTAAGCGACAGGGACACCGGGGAGCTGTTTTTT. Encoded protein: CASSLSDRDTGELFF. Variable domain in full (rest from reference TRBV9 and TRBJ2-2): DSGVTQTPKHLITATGQRVTLRCSPRSGDLSVYWYQQSLDQGLQFLIQYYNGEERAKGNILERFSAQQFPDLHSELNLSSLELGDSALYFCASSLSDRDTGELFFGEGSRLTVL.

The rearrangement joins TRBV2 to TRBJ2-7, with 11 bases identical to TRBD1. The CDR3 is 17 residues long. Germline V gene data show CDR1 as SNHLY and CDR2 as FYNNEI. With V trimmed by 1 base and J by 9 bases, 14 bases remained unmatched. Here the CDR3 DNA reads TGTGCCAGCAGTGAAGGCGCAGCGGGACAGGGGGGAATGAGGCAGTACGTC. This translates into CASSEGAAGQGGMRQYV.

The V gene is TRBV7-2, the J gene TRBJ2-1, with D possibly TRBD2 on 5 matching bases. The CDR3 has 13 residues. The V end was cut by 7 bases, the J end by 5 bases, with 12 bases between. Looked up from germline, CDR1 is SGHTA and CDR2 is FQGNSA. This chain's CDR3 is CASTGGANNEQFF. The CDR3 bases are TGTGCCAGCACTGGAGGCGCCAACAATGAGCAGTTCTTC.

There are many counts of this clonotype. The genes are TRBV7-2 and TRBJ1-1; a possible D gene is TRBD1 (6 bases). V was pared by 1 base and J by 0 bases, with 9 bases between. The CDR3 has 15 residues. Germline CDR1 SGHTA, CDR2 FQGNSA. The CDR3 reads CASSLVGGLNTEAFF. The DNA for the CDR3 is TGTGCCAGCAGCTTAGTTGGGGGCCTGAACACTGAAGCTTTCTTT.

This clonotype was counted only a few times. The V call is TRBV20-1, the J call TRBJ2-1; 9 nucleotides agree with TRBD2. There are 17 residues in the CDR3. Germline CDR1 DFQATT, CDR2 SNEGSKA (reference sequence). Germline trimming cut 5 bases from V and 7 bases from J; bases unmatched to any gene: 18. CDR3 nucleotide sequence: TGCAGTGCTCCTAATAGTAGGCGGCTAGCGGGGATGAATGAGCAGTTCTTC. Translating gives CSAPNSRRLAGMNEQFF.

This rearrangement joins TRBV5-4 to TRBJ2-7; tentative D call: TRBD1 (5 bases). V was pared by 5 bases and J by 1 base, with 10 bases between. Germline V CDR1 and CDR2: SGHNT, YYREEE (reference sequence). This CDR3 has 13 amino acids. Here the CDR3 reads CASRRAGSYEQYF. As DNA, the CDR3 is TGTGCCAGCAGGCGAGCAGGGTCCTACGAGCAGTACTTC.

This clonotype was detected many times. The V gene is TRBV5-1, the J gene TRBJ2-5; unclear D gene. Germline V lookup: CDR1 SGHRS, CDR2 YFSETQ. This CDR3 has 13 amino acids. V was shortened by 0 bases and J by 5 bases, with 8 bases between the two germline ends. The CDR3 nucleotides read TGCGCCAGCAGCTTGGATTCGCGGGAGACCCAGTACTTC. The encoded protein is CASSLDSRETQYF. Complete variable domain (other parts from reference TRBV5-1 and TRBJ2-5): KAGVTQTPRYLIKTRGQQVTLSCSPISGHRSVSWYQQTPGQGLQFLFEYFSETQRNKGNFPGRFSGRQFSNSRSEMNVSTLELGDSALYLCASSLDSRETQYFGPGTRLLVL.

At least ten counts were recorded for this clonotype. V and J are TRBV12-3 or TRBV12-4 and TRBJ1-2; no firm D call. The CDR3 sequence is 12 residues long. The V and J ends lost 6 bases and 3 bases respectively, with 8 bases between them. In DNA form, the CDR3 reads TGTGCCAGCAGCATGATGGACTATGGCTACACCTTC. The encoded protein is CASSMMDYGYTF.

In this sample, this clonotype turned up a few times. J is TRBJ2-3 and V is TRBV6-2 or TRBV6-3; D gene uncertain. From germline, CDR1 is MNHEY and CDR2 SVGEGT. This CDR3 region has 14 residues. V lost 11 bases and J lost 6, with 21 bases in between. The CDR3 DNA is TGTGCCGCTAGTAAGGACCCCCTTGCGGATACGCAGTATTTT. Translating it yields CAASKDPLADTQYF.

This clonotype was counted a few times. This rearrangement joins TRBV5-1 to TRBJ2-3, with 14 bases identical to TRBD2. The V and J ends lost 4 bases and 3 bases, in that order; junction bases with no gene match: 4. Per germline, CDR1 SGHRS and CDR2 YFSETQ. The CDR3 extends over 16 amino acids. The CDR3 loop reads CASSEGTSGGTDTQYF. CDR3 DNA: TGCGCCAGCAGCGAAGGGACTAGCGGGGGTACAGATACGCAGTATTTT. Using reference TRBV5-1 and TRBJ2-3 for the parts outside the CDR3, the full variable domain is KAGVTQTPRYLIKTRGQQVTLSCSPISGHRSVSWYQQTPGQGLQFLFEYFSETQRNKGNFPGRFSGRQFSNSRSEMNVSTLELGDSALYLCASSEGTSGGTDTQYFGPGTRLTVL.

The chain recombines TRBV11-2 with TRBJ1-1; D uncertain. Trimming pared 5 bases from V and 6 bases from J, leaving 13 bases between. Germline V gives CDR1 SGHAT, CDR2 FQNNGV. The CDR3 is made up of 13 amino acids. The CDR3, as DNA: TGTGCCAGCAGCCTAACCTCCCAAGCTGAAGCTTTCTTT. It specifies CASSLTSQAEAFF.

The chain recombines TRBV15 with TRBJ2-1; D perhaps matches TRBD2 (6 bases). The V and J ends lost 1 base and 5 bases respectively, with 12 bases between them. The CDR3 has 15 amino acids. Germline V gene lookup returns CDR1 LNHNV and CDR2 YYDKDF (reference sequence). CDR3 in DNA: TGTGCCACCAGCAGAGCGGGGACTGGCAACAATGAGCAGTTCTTC. Its protein product is CATSRAGTGNNEQFF. The full variable domain, completed using reference TRBV15 and TRBJ2-1, is DAMVIQNPRYQVTQFGKPVTLSCSQTLNHNVMYWYQQKSSQAPKLLFHYYDKDFNNEADTPDNFQSRRPNTSFCFLDIRSPGLGDTAMYLCATSRAGTGNNEQFFGPGTRLTVL.

J is TRBJ1-2 and V is TRBV20-1, with a possible D match to TRBD1 (5 bases). This CDR3 region has 14 residues. The germline gives CDR1 DFQATT, CDR2 SNEGSKA (reference sequence). The germline V and J ends were trimmed by 0 bases and 7 bases, with 15 bases remaining between them. DNA for the CDR3: TGCAGTGCTAGAGATGCGGGGGATTTGGGTGGCTACACCTTC. It codes for CSARDAGDLGGYTF.

This clonotype was detected many times. V usage is TRBV7-3 and J usage is TRBJ1-5; 9 bases line up with TRBD1. The CDR3 spans 13 residues. The V gene end was trimmed by 5 bases and the J gene end by 5 bases; junction bases not matched to a gene: 1. CDR1 and CDR2 (germline): SGHTA, FQGTGA. CDR3 sequence reads: CASSRDRDQPQHF. CDR3 sequence (DNA): TGTGCCAGCAGCCGGGACAGGGATCAGCCCCAGCATTTT.

This clonotype was counted many times. The chain recombines TRBV6-5 with TRBJ2-3, with TRBD2 identical over 11 bases. The length of the CDR3 is 16 residues. The V gene end was trimmed by 6 bases and the J gene end by 6 bases; junction bases not matched to a gene: 11. Germline CDR1 and CDR2: MNHEY and SVGAGI. The CDR3 DNA sequence: TGTGCCAGCAGACAGTGGACTAGCGGGTTCTGGGATACGCAGTATTTT. Amino acid sequence: CASRQWTSGFWDTQYF.

This clonotype appeared many times. The rearrangement joins TRBV4-3 to TRBJ2-7, with D maybe TRBD2 (5 bases). The CDR3 runs to 14 residues. The V end was cut by 2 bases, the J end by 6 bases, with 14 bases between. Looked up from germline, CDR1 is LGHNA and CDR2 is YSLEER. The CDR3 here is CASSQTTERSEQYF. In nucleotides, the CDR3 is TGCGCCAGCAGCCAAACTACGGAGCGGAGCGAGCAGTACTTC.

V is TRBV5-1 and J is TRBJ1-5; D is unresolved. CDR3 size: 13 residues. V lost 0 bases to trimming and J lost 5 bases, with 6 bases between them. Germline V lookup: CDR1 SGHRS, CDR2 YFSETQ. CDR3 coding DNA: TGCGCCAGCAGCTTGGCTCAAGATCAGCCCCAGCATTTT. It is translated as CASSLAQDQPQHF.

The chain uses TRBV6-2 or TRBV6-3 and TRBJ2-1, with 10 bases matching TRBD2. This CDR3 is built from 20 residues. The germline CDR1 and CDR2 sequences are MNHEY and SVGEGT. V lost 0 bases and J lost 5; bases outside the gene matches: 16. This CDR3 is CASSYSKLLAGIPQNNEQFF. The CDR3 nucleotides read TGTGCCAGCAGTTACTCGAAGTTACTAGCGGGGATACCACAAAACAATGAGCAGTTCTTC.

This clonotype showed up many times. The chain combines TRBV12-3 or TRBV12-4 with TRBJ2-2; 8 nucleotides line up with TRBD2. V lost 5 bases and J lost 1; bases outside the gene matches: 3. The CDR3 length is 15 residues. The CDR3 bases are TGTGCCAGCAGTCCACTAGCGGAGAACACCGGGGAGCTGTTTTTT. This sequence encodes CASSPLAENTGELFF.